This T cell receptor (beta chain) derives from a study of shared clonotypes between healthy human individuals. Overall study: A couple of women and a few men aged 18 to 49 made up the donors. CD4 naive and memory got three plates each, CD8 naive two, CD8 memory one.

Naive CD8 cells lacked CD45RO, underwent positive selection for CCR7 and left out terminally differentiated effector memory CD45RA+ cells. Those who donated, Caucasian adults without exception, all lived in Nashville, Tennessee. Sequenced by immunoSEQ multiplex PCR; TCRdb stores in-frame clones only, minus some. The sample includes some 2,100,000 clones, roughly 91% of them seen just once. There are 16 residues in the CDR3. Trimming pared 5 bases from V and 7 bases from J, leaving 20 bases between. Germline V lookup: CDR1 MNHEY, CDR2 SMNVEV (reference sequence). Sequenced sample: naive CD8+ T cells from PBMCs. This sequence joins TRBV27 and TRBJ1-4; D is perhaps TRBD1 (5 bases). This clonotype originated in a man younger than 35 in good health. Some clones in this sample may be carry-over from other donors' samples. This CDR3 is CASSVYPGTPSEKLFF. The CDR3 nucleotides are TGTGCCAGCAGTGTATACCCCGGGACCCCAAGTGAAAAACTGTTTTTT.